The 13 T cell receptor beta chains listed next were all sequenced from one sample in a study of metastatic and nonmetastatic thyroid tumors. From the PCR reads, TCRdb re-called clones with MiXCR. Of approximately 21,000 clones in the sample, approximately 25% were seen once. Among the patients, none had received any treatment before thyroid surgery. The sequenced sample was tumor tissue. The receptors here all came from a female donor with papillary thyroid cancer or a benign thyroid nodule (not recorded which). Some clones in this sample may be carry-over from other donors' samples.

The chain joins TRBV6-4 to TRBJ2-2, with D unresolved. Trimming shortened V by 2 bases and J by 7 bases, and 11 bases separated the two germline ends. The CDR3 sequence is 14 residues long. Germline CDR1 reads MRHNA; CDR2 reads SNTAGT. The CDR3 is CASSDVSVGGELFF. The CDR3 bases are TGTGCCAGCAGTGACGTCAGTGTCGGCGGGGAGCTGTTTTTT.

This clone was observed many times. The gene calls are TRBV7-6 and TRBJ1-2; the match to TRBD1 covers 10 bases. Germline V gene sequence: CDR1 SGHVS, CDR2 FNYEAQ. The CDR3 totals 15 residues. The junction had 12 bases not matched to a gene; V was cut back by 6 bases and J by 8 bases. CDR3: CASSQEETGGTGYTF. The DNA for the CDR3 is TGTGCCAGCAGTCAAGAGGAGACAGGGGGCACGGGCTACACCTTC.

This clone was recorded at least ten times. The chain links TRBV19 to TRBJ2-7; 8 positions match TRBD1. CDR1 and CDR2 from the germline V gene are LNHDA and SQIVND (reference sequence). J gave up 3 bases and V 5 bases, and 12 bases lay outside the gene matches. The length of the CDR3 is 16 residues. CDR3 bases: TGTGCCAGTAGTCCCCTTGGACAGGGTAGCAGCTACGAGCAGTACTTC. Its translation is CASSPLGQGSSYEQYF.

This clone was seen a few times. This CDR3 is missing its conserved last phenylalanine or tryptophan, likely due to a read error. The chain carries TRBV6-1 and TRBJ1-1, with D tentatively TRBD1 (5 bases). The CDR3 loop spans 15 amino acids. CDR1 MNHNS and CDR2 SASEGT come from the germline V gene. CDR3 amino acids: CDSSQVGGGLTEAFL. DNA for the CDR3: TGTGACAGCAGTCAAGTGGGGGGGGGACTCACTGAAGCTTTCCTC.

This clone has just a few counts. The CDR3 DNA is TGTGCCAGCAGCTTAGAAGGGGCCGGCAATCAGCCCCAGCATTTT. This gives the protein CASSLEGAGNQPQHF. The genes are TRBV7-8 and TRBJ1-5; TRBD1 might be the D (5 bases). Germline V gives CDR1 SGHVS, CDR2 FQNEAQ. There are 15 residues in the CDR3. V lost 1 base and J lost 2, with 9 bases in between. The whole variable domain, remainder taken from reference TRBV7-8 and TRBJ1-5, is GAGVSQSPRYKVAKRGQDVALRCDPISGHVSLFWYQQALGQGPEFLTYFQNEAQLDKSGLPSDRFFAERPEGSVSTLKIQRTQQEDSAVYLCASSLEGAGNQPQHFGDGTRLSIL.

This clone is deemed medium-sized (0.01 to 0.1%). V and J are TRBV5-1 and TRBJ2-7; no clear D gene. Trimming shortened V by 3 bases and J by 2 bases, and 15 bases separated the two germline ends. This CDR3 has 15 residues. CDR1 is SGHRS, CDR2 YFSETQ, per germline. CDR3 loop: CASSSGLLGPYEQYF. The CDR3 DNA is TGCGCCAGCAGCTCCGGGCTCCTGGGCCCCTACGAGCAGTACTTC. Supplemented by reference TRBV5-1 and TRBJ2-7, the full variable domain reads KAGVTQTPRYLIKTRGQQVTLSCSPISGHRSVSWYQQTPGQGLQFLFEYFSETQRNKGNFPGRFSGRQFSNSRSEMNVSTLELGDSALYLCASSSGLLGPYEQYFGPGTRLTVT.

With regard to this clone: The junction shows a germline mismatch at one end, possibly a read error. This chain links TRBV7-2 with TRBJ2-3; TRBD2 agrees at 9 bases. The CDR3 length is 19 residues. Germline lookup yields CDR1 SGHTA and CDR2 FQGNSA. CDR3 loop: CASSPLPGIAGEVTDTQYF. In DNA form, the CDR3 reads TGTGCCAGCAGTCCCCTTCCGGGAATAGCGGGGGAAGTTACAGATACGCAGTATTTC.

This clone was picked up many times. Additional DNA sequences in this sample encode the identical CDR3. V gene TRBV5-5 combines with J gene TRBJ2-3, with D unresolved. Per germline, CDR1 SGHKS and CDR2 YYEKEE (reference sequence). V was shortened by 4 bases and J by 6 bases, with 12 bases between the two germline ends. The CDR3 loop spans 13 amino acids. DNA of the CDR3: TGTGCCAGCAGCGCCTACGTGAGCGATACGCAGTATTTT. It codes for CASSAYVSDTQYF.

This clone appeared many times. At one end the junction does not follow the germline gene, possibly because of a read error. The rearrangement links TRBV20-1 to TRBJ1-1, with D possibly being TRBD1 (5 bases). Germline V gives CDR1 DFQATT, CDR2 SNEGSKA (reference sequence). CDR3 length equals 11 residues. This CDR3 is CSARDGGFCVF. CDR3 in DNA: TGCAGTGCTAGGGATGGGGGGTTTTGCGTCTTT.

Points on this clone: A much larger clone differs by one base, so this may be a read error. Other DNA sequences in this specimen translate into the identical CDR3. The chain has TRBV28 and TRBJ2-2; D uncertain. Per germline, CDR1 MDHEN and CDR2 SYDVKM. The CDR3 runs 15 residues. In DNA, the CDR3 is TGTGCCAGCAGTTCAAGGGTTTCTCGAACCGGTGAGCTGTTTTTT. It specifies CASSSRVSRTGELFF.

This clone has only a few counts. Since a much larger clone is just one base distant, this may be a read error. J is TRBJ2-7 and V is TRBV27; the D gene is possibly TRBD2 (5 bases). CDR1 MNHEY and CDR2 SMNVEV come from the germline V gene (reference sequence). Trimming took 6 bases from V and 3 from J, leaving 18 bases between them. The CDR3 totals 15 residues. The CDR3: CASRKLTNGDYEQYF. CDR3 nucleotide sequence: TGTGCCAGCAGAAAACTTACTAACGGGGACTACGAGCAGTACTTC.

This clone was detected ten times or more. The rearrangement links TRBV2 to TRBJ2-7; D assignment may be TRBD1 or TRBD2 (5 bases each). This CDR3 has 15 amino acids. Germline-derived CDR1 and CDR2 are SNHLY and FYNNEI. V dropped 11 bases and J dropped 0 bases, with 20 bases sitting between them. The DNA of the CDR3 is TGTGCCTTTTCCGACGAGGGGACGTACTCCTACGAGCAGTACTTC. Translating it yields CAFSDEGTYSYEQYF. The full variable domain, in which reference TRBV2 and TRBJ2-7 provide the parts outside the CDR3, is EPEVTQTPSHQVTQMGQEVILRCVPISNHLYFYWYRQILGQKVEFLVSFYNNEISEKSEIFDDQFSVERPDGSNFTLKIRSTKLEDSAMYFCAFSDEGTYSYEQYFGPGTRLTVT.

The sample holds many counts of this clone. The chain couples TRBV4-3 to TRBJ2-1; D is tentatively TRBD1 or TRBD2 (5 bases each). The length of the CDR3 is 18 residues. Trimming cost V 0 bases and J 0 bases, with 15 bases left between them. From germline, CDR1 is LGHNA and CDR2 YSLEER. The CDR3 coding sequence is TGCGCCAGCAGCCAAGATCCGATCGCAGGGAGCTCCTACAATGAGCAGTTCTTC. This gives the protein CASSQDPIAGSSYNEQFF.